The entry below describes one T cell receptor beta chain. Its cognate antigen has yet to be identified. No base-level quality is on record; no much larger clone is a single base apart. The instrument was an Illumina HiSeq 2500. TCR beta libraries were prepared by quantitative 5'-RACE with molecular barcodes. In the paper's pipeline: Disease-linked TCR variants were identified with a new computational method built on a probabilistic model of VDJ rearrangement. The raw public data were reprocessed by TCRdb itself: fastp quality trimming at Q25, MiXCR clonotype calling, in-frame beta chains only. Entries are consolidated by CDR3 protein sequence, retaining the most common genes and DNA. It is TCRdb's table, rather than the study itself, that gives the V and J calls and clone size. This sample lists approximately 340,000 distinct CDR3 sequences; about 15% were detected once. The top ten clonotypes cover 0.9% to 1.2% of the sample.

The data stem from a study of CD8 T cells in ankylosing spondylitis (dated by TCRdb to 2016 to 2017). Study-wide context: The study profiled T cell receptor beta repertoires in healthy donors and ankylosing spondylitis patients to find disease-linked TCR variants. The whole study cohort included 90 to 120 healthy donors and over 20 ankylosing spondylitis patients. Samples of peripheral blood were taken, and for ankylosing spondylitis patients, synovial fluid was collected as well. What the study reported, not specific to this receptor: Some TCR beta motif variants had previously been reported in synovial fluid and blood of reactive arthritis patients, which suggested common disease-initiation mechanisms. Blood from ankylosing spondylitis patients appeared to be characterized by a TCR beta motif made up of under ten highly homologous amino acid variants. A CD8+ phenotype was shown by the disease-linked clones, which were found at relatively low frequencies in peripheral blood. Significant enrichment of the disease-linked clones was reported in matched synovial fluid samples from ankylosing spondylitis patients.

The CDR3 numbers 15 residues from cysteine through phenylalanine. Just CDR3 DNA is preserved here, 45 bases in frame from base 1. CDR1 and CDR2 are drawn from the germline V gene: SGHTA, FQGNSA. V loses 8 bases of germline sequence and J loses 0 bases, and the interval between the two ends is 16 bases. Sequencing input: blood, either unsorted or a sorted T cell fraction (not recorded which). This TCR derives from a male donor with ankylosing spondylitis or in good health (not recorded which). Recombination joined TRBV7-2 with TRBJ2-5, with a weak D call of TRBD2 (6 bases match). CDR3 region: CASRLGLAYQETQYF. The DNA sequence reads TGTGCCAGCCGATTAGGCCTAGCGTACCAAGAGACCCAGTACTTC.